A single sample is the source of the 15 T cell receptor beta chains below, sequenced in a study of T cell responses to AZD1222 COVID-19 vaccine. Clones were read by immunoSEQ multiplex PCR, and TCRdb kept only the in-frame ones, dropping some. The sample lists 160,000 or so clones; over 80% were seen once. Sequenced here: peripheral blood, sampled 28 days after the second dose of the MenACWY control vaccine. These receptors originate from an adult who received the MenACWY meningococcal vaccine as a control.

This clone was seen just once. The chain is built from TRBV3-1 (or the pseudogene TRBV3-2) and TRBJ1-2; D perhaps matches TRBD1 (6 bases). The V end lost 1 base, the J end lost 7 bases, and 13 bases lay between the germline ends. The CDR3 contains 14 residues. In germline, CDR1 is LGHDT, CDR2 YNNKEL (reference sequence). The CDR3 coding sequence is TGTGCCAGCAGCCAAGCAAAGGGGGGAGTTGGCTACACCTTC. It specifies CASSQAKGGVGYTF.

The chain joins TRBV10-1 to TRBJ2-1; 7 bases agree with TRBD1. This CDR3 is built from 15 residues. CDR1 is WNHNN, CDR2 SYGVQD, per germline (reference sequence). V was clipped by 2 bases and J by 3 bases; unmatched bases: 4. The CDR3 loop is CASSERDSLYNEQFF. The DNA for the CDR3 is TGCGCCAGCAGTGAGAGGGACAGCCTCTACAATGAGCAGTTCTTC.

The chain employs TRBV28 and TRBJ1-1; 8 bases are a match to TRBD1. The CDR3 loop spans 15 amino acids. Germline V CDR1 and CDR2: MDHEN, SYDVKM. With V trimmed by 6 bases and J by 7 bases, 13 bases remained unmatched. CDR3 region: CASSLSATGDFEAFF. In DNA, the CDR3 is TGTGCCAGCAGCCTATCAGCGACAGGGGATTTTGAAGCTTTCTTT.

The gene calls are TRBV27 and TRBJ2-1; D is uncertain. The CDR3 contains 12 residues. Germline CDR1 reads MNHEY; CDR2 reads SMNVEV (reference sequence). The V gene lost 5 bases and the J gene lost 6 bases, with 8 bases spanning the gap. The CDR3 loop reads CASSGIGNEQFF. In DNA form, the CDR3 reads TGTGCCAGCAGTGGTATTGGCAATGAGCAGTTCTTC.

The rearrangement uses TRBV9 and TRBJ1-5, with no clear D. Germline CDR1 SGDLS, CDR2 YYNGEE. The germline V and J ends were trimmed by 0 bases and 7 bases, with 14 bases remaining between them. CDR3 length equals 15 residues. In nucleotides, the CDR3 is TGTGCCAGCAGCGTAGGAGGGCTTGGTCACCAGCCCCAGCATTTT. Its protein is CASSVGGLGHQPQHF.

V and J are TRBV28 and TRBJ2-2, with 9 bases aligning to TRBD1. Germline V gene lookup returns CDR1 MDHEN and CDR2 SYDVKM. V lost 2 bases to trimming and J lost 6 bases; unmatched junction nucleotides: 4. This CDR3 has 15 amino acids. CDR3 loop: CASSLPQGASGELFF. Written as DNA, the CDR3 is TGTGCCAGCAGTTTACCACAGGGGGCGTCCGGGGAGCTGTTTTTT.

The chain is built from TRBV18 and TRBJ2-3, with D unclear. CDR3 length equals 15 residues. CDR1 and CDR2 from the germline V gene are KGHSH and LQKENI. V was cut by 1 base and J by 2 bases, with 10 bases left in between. In DNA, the CDR3 is TGTGCCAGCTCACCACGGCTACCTTACACAGATACGCAGTATTTT. Its protein product is CASSPRLPYTDTQYF. The full variable domain, in which reference TRBV18 and TRBJ2-3 provide the parts outside the CDR3, is NAGVMQNPRHLVRRRGQEARLRCSPMKGHSHVYWYRQLPEEGLKFMVYLQKENIIDESGMPKERFSAEFPKEGPSILRIQQVVRGDSAAYFCASSPRLPYTDTQYFGPGTRLTVL.

CDR3 bases: TGTGCCAGCAGCGTAGATCATGGCTATGGCTACACCTTC. It codes for CASSVDHGYGYTF. This chain uses TRBV9 with TRBJ1-2; D is undetermined. This CDR3 region has 13 residues. Germline CDR1 and CDR2: SGDLS and YYNGEE. V was clipped by 0 bases and J by 4 bases, with 7 bases between them.

The chain combines TRBV5-1 with TRBJ1-2; 11 nucleotides agree with TRBD1. There are 19 residues in the CDR3. V lost 4 bases and J lost 5; bases outside the gene matches: 19. Germline V gives CDR1 SGHRS, CDR2 YFSETQ. The CDR3 DNA is TGCGCCAGCAGCGGTACCGGGACAGGGGGGACCCCGGGGATGTATGGCTACACCTTC. It is translated as CASSGTGTGGTPGMYGYTF.

CDR3 DNA sequence: TGTGCCAGCAGCCCCCCGAGGGTATGGCAGGGCTATCAGCCCCAGCATTTT. It codes for CASSPPRVWQGYQPQHF. The chain joins TRBV6-2 or TRBV6-3 to TRBJ1-5, with a possible D match to TRBD1 (5 bases). V was trimmed by 6 bases and J by 5 bases, leaving 23 bases between them. CDR3 length: 17 amino acids. Germline CDR1 MNHEY, CDR2 SVGEGT.

V gene TRBV12-3 or TRBV12-4 combines with J gene TRBJ1-2; 9 bases are a match to TRBD1. V gave up 6 bases and J gave up 7 bases; unmatched junction bases: 3. The CDR3 is 12 residues long. CDR3 residues: CASREQGAGYTF. The CDR3 DNA is TGTGCCAGCAGGGAACAGGGGGCTGGCTACACCTTC.

V gene TRBV6-7 combines with J gene TRBJ1-5; maybe TRBD1 (5 bases). TRBV6-7 is known as an ORF, though its function is uncertain. The CDR3 covers 17 residues. The V and J ends lost 6 bases and 0 bases respectively, with 18 bases between them. The CDR3 DNA follows: TGTGCCAGCAGAAACCGGGGCAGCCTATATAGCAATCAGCCCCAGCATTTT. Its protein is CASRNRGSLYSNQPQHF.

The chain combines TRBV14 with TRBJ2-1; 7 bases map to TRBD1. Germline V CDR1 and CDR2: SGHDN, FVKESK. V trimming: 3 bases; J trimming: 5 bases; junction bases outside the gene matches: 10. The CDR3 covers 16 residues. CDR3 sequence: CASSHPLGTAHNEQFF. The CDR3 DNA sequence: TGTGCCAGCAGCCACCCCTTGGGGACAGCCCACAATGAGCAGTTCTTC.

J is TRBJ2-3 and V is TRBV10-3; 8 bases are shared with TRBD2. The CDR3 is 13 residues long. Germline loops: CDR1 ENHRY, CDR2 SYGVKD. The V segment lost 10 bases and the J segment 1 base; nucleotides outside the gene matches: 4. The CDR3 nucleotides read TGTGCCAATAGCGGGATGGGCACAGATACGCAGTATTTT. Protein sequence: CANSGMGTDTQYF.

V is TRBV7-2 and J is TRBJ2-7; 7 bases are a match to TRBD2. CDR1 and CDR2 (germline): SGHTA, FQGNSA. The CDR3 spans 12 residues. V was pared by 8 bases and J by 7 bases, with 8 bases of the junction left unmatched. CDR3 amino acids: CASAGVVGEQYF. The CDR3 region has the DNA TGTGCCAGCGCGGGAGTAGTGGGAGAGCAGTACTTC.